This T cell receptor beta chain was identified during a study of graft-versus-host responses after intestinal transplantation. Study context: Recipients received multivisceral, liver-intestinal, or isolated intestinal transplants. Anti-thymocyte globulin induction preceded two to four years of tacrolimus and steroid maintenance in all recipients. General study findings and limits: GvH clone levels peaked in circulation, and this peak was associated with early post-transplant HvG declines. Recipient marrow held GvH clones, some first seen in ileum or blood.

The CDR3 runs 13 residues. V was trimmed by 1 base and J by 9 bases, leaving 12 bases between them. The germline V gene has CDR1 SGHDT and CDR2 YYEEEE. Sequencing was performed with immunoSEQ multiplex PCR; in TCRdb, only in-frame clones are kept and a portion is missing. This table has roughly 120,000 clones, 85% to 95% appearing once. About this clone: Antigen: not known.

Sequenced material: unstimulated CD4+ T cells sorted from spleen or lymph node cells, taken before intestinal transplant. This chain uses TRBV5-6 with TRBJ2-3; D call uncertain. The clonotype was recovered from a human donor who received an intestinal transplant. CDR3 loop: CASSLPSPTTQYF. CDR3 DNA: TGTGCCAGCAGCTTGCCGTCGCCAACCACGCAGTATTTT.